Included here is one T cell receptor (beta chain) sequence, with context. TCRdb's copy holds only in-frame clones and misses some; the assay was immunoSEQ multiplex PCR. The sample lists 38,000 or so clones, about 83% occurring once. The sample is drawn from a study of PD-L1 blockade in urothelial cancer. The ends lost 6 bases at V and 2 bases at J; junction bases unmatched: 12. From germline, CDR1 is MDHEN and CDR2 SYDVKM. This CDR3 contains 17 residues. The chain carries TRBV28 and TRBJ1-2; TRBD1 matches at 10 bases. Sample: PBMCs, taken around atezolizumab (anti-PD-L1) treatment. This TCR was sampled from a man in his 60s with urothelial cancer. The CDR3 here is CASSRPGTGVYNYGYTF. CDR3 DNA sequence: TGTGCCAGCAGCCGTCCCGGGACAGGGGTGTACAACTATGGCTACACCTTC.